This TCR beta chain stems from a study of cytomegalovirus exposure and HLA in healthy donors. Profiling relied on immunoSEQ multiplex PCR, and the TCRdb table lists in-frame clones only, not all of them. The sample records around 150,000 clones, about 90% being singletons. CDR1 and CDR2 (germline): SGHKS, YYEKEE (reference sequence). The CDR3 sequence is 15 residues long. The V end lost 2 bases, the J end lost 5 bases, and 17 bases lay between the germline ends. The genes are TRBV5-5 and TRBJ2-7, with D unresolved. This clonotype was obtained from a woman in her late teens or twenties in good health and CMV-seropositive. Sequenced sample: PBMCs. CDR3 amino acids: CASSLDGRRYNEQYF. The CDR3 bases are TGTGCCAGCAGCTTAGACGGTCGGAGATACAACGAGCAGTACTTC.